These 21 T cell receptor beta chains share one sample of origin, sequenced in a study of cytomegalovirus exposure and HLA in healthy donors. Clones were read by immunoSEQ multiplex PCR, and TCRdb kept only the in-frame ones, dropping some. The sample lists about 240,000 clones, 80% to 90% occurring once. The sample taken for sequencing was PBMCs. The receptors were sampled from a man younger than 30 in good health and CMV-seronegative.

The chain combines TRBV4-3 with TRBJ1-1; D is unclear. Trimming took off 1 base at V and 3 bases at J, with 9 bases between the two ends. The CDR3 sequence is 14 residues long. Looked up from germline, CDR1 is LGHNA and CDR2 is YSLEER. In nucleotides, the CDR3 is TGCGCCAGCAGCCAAGGACGGGGTTACACTGAAGCTTTCTTT. It codes for CASSQGRGYTEAFF.

The gene calls are TRBV6-5 and TRBJ2-1; 8 bases are shared with TRBD2. The J segment lost 5 bases and the V segment lost 11 bases, leaving 8 bases of the junction unmatched. In germline, CDR1 is MNHEY, CDR2 SVGAGI. This CDR3 is 13 amino acids long. The CDR3 protein is CAARPGGNNEQFF. In nucleotides, the CDR3 is TGTGCCGCCCGGCCGGGAGGGAACAATGAGCAGTTCTTC.

This chain links TRBV5-4 with TRBJ1-2, with 8 bases that match TRBD1. Germline trimming cut 4 bases from V and 5 bases from J; bases unmatched to any gene: 10. The CDR3 is 15 residues long. CDR1 SGHNT and CDR2 YYREEE come from the germline V gene (reference sequence). CDR3 in DNA: TGTGCCAGCAGCCCGCGGGACAGGTCTCTTTATGGCTACACCTTC. It codes for CASSPRDRSLYGYTF.

This clone is a singleton in its sample. This chain connects TRBV7-2 to TRBJ1-2, with TRBD1 identical over 11 bases. This CDR3 is 15 amino acids long. Germline V lookup: CDR1 SGHTA, CDR2 FQGNSA. With V trimmed by 3 bases and J by 3 bases, 3 bases remained unmatched. The CDR3: CASSFTGQGDYGYTF. CDR3 coding DNA: TGTGCCAGCAGCTTCACGGGACAGGGGGACTATGGCTACACCTTC.

The chain recombines TRBV28 with TRBJ2-1, with 8 bases that match TRBD2. V shed 1 base, J shed 13 bases, and the junction held 18 bases outside the gene matches. The CDR3 is 17 residues long. The V gene's germline CDR1 is MDHEN and CDR2 SYDVKM. The CDR3 region has the DNA TGTGCCAGCAGTTTATCCCCCGGGGGGGGGAGCGGGGAGAAACAGTTCTTC. The encoded protein is CASSLSPGGGSGEKQFF.

The chain links TRBV19 to TRBJ2-3; TRBD2 matches at 7 bases. Germline trimming cut 7 bases from V and 0 bases from J; bases unmatched to any gene: 7. The CDR3 has 15 amino acids. From germline, CDR1 is LNHDA and CDR2 SQIVND (reference sequence). The DNA for the CDR3 is TGTGCCAGTAATGTGGGGGGGACTAGCACAGATACGCAGTATTTT. Amino acid sequence: CASNVGGTSTDTQYF.

About this clone: Additional DNA sequences in this sample encode the identical CDR3. The CDR3 DNA reads TGCGCCAGCAGCCCAGGGACAGGGCGGAATGAAAAACTGTTTTTT. Its protein is CASSPGTGRNEKLFF. The chain links TRBV5-1 to TRBJ1-4, with 9 bases aligning to TRBD1. The germline V gene encodes CDR1 SGHRS and CDR2 YFSETQ. The V and J ends lost 4 bases and 5 bases, in that order; junction bases with no gene match: 6. The length of the CDR3 is 15 residues.

This chain uses TRBV6-1 with TRBJ2-7; 7 bases align to TRBD1. The CDR3 consists of 14 residues. The germline V gene has CDR1 MNHNS and CDR2 SASEGT. V shed 6 bases and J 1 base; nucleotides not matched to a gene: 6. The CDR3 DNA is TGTGCCAGCAGCCGGACAGGTTTTTCCTACGAGCAGTACTTC. Translating it yields CASSRTGFSYEQYF.

The chain combines TRBV27 with TRBJ2-3, with 9 bases that match TRBD2. In germline, CDR1 is MNHEY, CDR2 SMNVEV (reference sequence). Germline trimming cut 4 bases from V and 5 bases from J; bases unmatched to any gene: 7. The CDR3 totals 15 residues. The CDR3 spells CASSYGAGGEDTQYF. The CDR3 DNA is TGTGCCAGCAGTTATGGAGCGGGAGGTGAAGATACGCAGTATTTT.

This rearrangement joins TRBV11-2 to TRBJ1-1; no clear D gene. The length of the CDR3 is 14 residues. The germline CDR1 and CDR2 sequences are SGHAT and FQNNGV. V was cut by 5 bases and J by 2 bases, with 12 bases left in between. The CDR3, as DNA: TGTGCCAGCAGCGAGGCAGCCGAAAACACTGAAGCTTTCTTT. The encoded protein is CASSEAAENTEAFF.

The V gene is TRBV2, the J gene TRBJ1-1, with 10 bases identical to TRBD1. J lost 7 bases, V lost 9 bases, and 8 bases had no gene match. Per the germline V gene, CDR1 is SNHLY and CDR2 is FYNNEI. CDR3 length equals 13 residues. CDR3 in amino acids: CASTRDRGDEAFF. In DNA form, the CDR3 reads TGTGCCAGTACCCGGGACAGGGGTGATGAAGCTTTCTTT. Based on the CDR3 plus reference TRBV2 and TRBJ1-1, the full variable domain is EPEVTQTPSHQVTQMGQEVILRCVPISNHLYFYWYRQILGQKVEFLVSFYNNEISEKSEIFDDQFSVERPDGSNFTLKIRSTKLEDSAMYFCASTRDRGDEAFFGQGTRLTVV.

The rearrangement links TRBV4-1 to TRBJ1-6, with a tentative D call TRBD1 (6 bases). Germline assignment: CDR1 MGHRA and CDR2 YSYEKL. Trimming took off 1 base at V and 9 bases at J, with 13 bases between the two ends. The CDR3 contains 15 residues. The CDR3, as DNA: TGCGCCAGCAGCCAAGCACAGGGAAGTATTTCACCCCTCCACTTT. Encoded protein: CASSQAQGSISPLHF.

V gene TRBV29-1 combines with J gene TRBJ1-1, with D hard to call. CDR3 length: 12 amino acids. Trimming removed 5 bases at V and 0 bases at J, with 7 bases between. From germline, CDR1 is SQVTM and CDR2 ANQGSEA. The CDR3 here is CSVLPVNTEAFF. The CDR3 bases are TGCAGCGTTCTTCCAGTGAACACTGAAGCTTTCTTT.

V usage is TRBV6-5 and J usage is TRBJ2-6; D uncertain. This CDR3 region has 16 residues. CDR1 is MNHEY and CDR2 is SVGAGI in the germline V gene. Trimming left V 1 base short and J 4 bases short, with 11 bases between. The CDR3 reads CASSYWPSLGANVLTF. The CDR3 region has the DNA TGTGCCAGCAGTTACTGGCCCTCTCTGGGGGCCAACGTCCTGACTTTC.

This clone was detected only once. The V call is TRBV5-4, the J call TRBJ2-7, with 8 nucleotides matching TRBD2. Germline V gene data show CDR1 as SGHNT and CDR2 as YYREEE (reference sequence). The V gene end was trimmed by 1 base and the J gene end by 6 bases; junction bases not matched to a gene: 6. CDR3 size: 14 residues. DNA for the CDR3: TGTGCCAGCAGCTTGCGGGGGGGCCCCCTCGAGCAGTACTTC. Translated: CASSLRGGPLEQYF.

The chain is built from TRBV5-6 and TRBJ2-1, with 7 bases lining up with TRBD2. Germline CDR1 is SGHDT and CDR2 is YYEEEE. V lost 4 bases to trimming and J lost 1 base; unmatched junction nucleotides: 5. This CDR3 spans 15 amino acids. CDR3 sequence: CASSRDYQSYNEQFF. In DNA, the CDR3 is TGTGCCAGCAGCCGGGACTACCAATCCTACAATGAGCAGTTCTTC.

This clone was seen a single time. The chain carries TRBV7-6 and TRBJ2-2, with D possibly matching TRBD2 (5 bases). Germline-derived CDR1 and CDR2 are SGHVS and FNYEAQ. The CDR3 is 15 residues long. The V gene lost 1 base and the J gene lost 7 bases, with 13 bases spanning the gap. CDR3 in DNA: TGTGCCAGCAGCTTAGTTGTCGGGGTCGGCGGGGAGCTGTTTTTT. Its protein is CASSLVVGVGGELFF.

Comment on this clone: Other DNA sequences of this sample code for an identical CDR3. The V call is TRBV4-3, the J call TRBJ2-7; D gene ambiguous. CDR1 is LGHNA and CDR2 is YSLEER in the germline V gene. V gave up 1 base and J gave up 1 base, with 5 bases separating them. The CDR3 has 13 amino acids. In nucleotides, the CDR3 is TGCGCCAGCAGCCAAGCCCAATCCTACGAGCAGTACTTC. Translation: CASSQAQSYEQYF.

The chain couples TRBV4-1 to TRBJ2-7; 8 bases are shared with TRBD2. Germline lookup yields CDR1 MGHRA and CDR2 YSYEKL. This CDR3 spans 16 amino acids. V was pared by 0 bases and J by 2 bases, with 6 bases of the junction left unmatched. The CDR3 DNA reads as TGCGCCAGCAGCCAAGAGGGCAGTAGCGGGACCTACGAGCAGTACTTC. As protein: CASSQEGSSGTYEQYF.

About this clone: At one of its ends the junction is not consistent with the germline gene, which may arise from a read error. The chain carries TRBV6-6 and TRBJ2-7; weak D call: TRBD2 (6 bases). This CDR3 spans 10 amino acids. Germline assignment: CDR1 MNHNY and CDR2 SVGAGI (reference sequence). The CDR3 protein is CASREGPLHF. CDR3 nucleotides: TGTGCCAGCAGGGAGGGACCTCTCCACTTC.

The V call is TRBV27, the J call TRBJ2-5; D may be TRBD1 (6 bases). V dropped 0 bases and J dropped 5 bases, with 13 bases sitting between them. The CDR3 consists of 15 residues. Germline values: CDR1 MNHEY, CDR2 SMNVEV (reference sequence). The CDR3 DNA reads as TGTGCCAGCAGTTTATCTTTGGGGGCTCGGGAGACCCAGTACTTC. Translated, it gives CASSLSLGARETQYF.